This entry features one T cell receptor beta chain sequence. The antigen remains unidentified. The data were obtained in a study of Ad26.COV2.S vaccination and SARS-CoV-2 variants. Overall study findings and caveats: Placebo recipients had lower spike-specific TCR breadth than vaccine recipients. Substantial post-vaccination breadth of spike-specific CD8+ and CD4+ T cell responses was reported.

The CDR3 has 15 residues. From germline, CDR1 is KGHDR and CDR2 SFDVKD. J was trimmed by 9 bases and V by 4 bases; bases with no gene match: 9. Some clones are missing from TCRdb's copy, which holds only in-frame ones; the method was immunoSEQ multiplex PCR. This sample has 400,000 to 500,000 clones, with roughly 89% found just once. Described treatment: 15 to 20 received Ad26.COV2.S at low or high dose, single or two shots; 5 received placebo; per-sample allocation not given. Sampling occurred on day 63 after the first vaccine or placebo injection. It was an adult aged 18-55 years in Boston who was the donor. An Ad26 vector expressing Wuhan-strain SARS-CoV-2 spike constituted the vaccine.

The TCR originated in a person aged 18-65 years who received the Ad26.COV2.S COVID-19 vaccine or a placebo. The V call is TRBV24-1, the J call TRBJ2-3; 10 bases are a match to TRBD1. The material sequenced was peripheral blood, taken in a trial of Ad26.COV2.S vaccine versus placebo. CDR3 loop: CATSDPGTGALTQYF. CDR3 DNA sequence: TGTGCCACCAGTGACCCCGGGACAGGGGCCCTGACGCAGTATTTT.